This T cell receptor beta chain was profiled in a study of blood T cell repertoires in COVID-19. Study details: Donors in the United States, Italy and Spain gave samples during acute or convalescent COVID-19. PBMCs, B-cell-depleted T cells, or T cells provided the cDNA or gDNA that made up the material.

Per the original methods: Reference gene primers were amplified, and this amplification served to estimate nucleated cell counts. Using immunoSEQ multiplex PCR, the repertoire was profiled, and TCRdb retains in-frame clones only, with some absent. The V and J calls and clone size come from that table; D and trimming were worked out from the DNA. Found here are a few hundred thousand clones, roughly nine tenths of them singletons; the top ten hold 2.2%. The CDR3 runs 15 residues. V gave up 0 bases and J gave up 4 bases, with 12 bases separating them. Per the germline V gene, CDR1 is SGHDN and CDR2 is FVKESK.

The V and J genes are TRBV14 and TRBJ1-2, with D hard to call. Sequenced: peripheral blood. The source of this sequence is a woman aged 45-65 years with acute or convalescent COVID-19. This CDR3 reads CASSQDIRGIYGYTF. In DNA form, the CDR3 reads TGTGCCAGCAGCCAAGATATTCGGGGAATCTATGGCTACACCTTC.